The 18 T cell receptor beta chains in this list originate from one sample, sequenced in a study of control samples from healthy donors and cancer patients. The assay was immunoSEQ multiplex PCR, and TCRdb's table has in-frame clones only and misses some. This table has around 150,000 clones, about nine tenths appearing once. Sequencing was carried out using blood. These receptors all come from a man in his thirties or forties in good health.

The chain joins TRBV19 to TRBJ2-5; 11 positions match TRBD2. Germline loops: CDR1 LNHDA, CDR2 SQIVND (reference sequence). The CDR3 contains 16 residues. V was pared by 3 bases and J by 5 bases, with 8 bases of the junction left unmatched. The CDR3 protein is CASSIGSGRAYETQYF. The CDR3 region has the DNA TGTGCCAGTAGTATTGGTAGCGGGAGGGCCTACGAGACCCAGTACTTC.

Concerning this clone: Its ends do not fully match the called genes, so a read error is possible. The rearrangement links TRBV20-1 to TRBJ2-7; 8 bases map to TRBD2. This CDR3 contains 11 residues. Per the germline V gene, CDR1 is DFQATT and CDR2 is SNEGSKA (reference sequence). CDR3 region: CSARDGLAGLF. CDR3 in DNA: TGCAGTGCTAGAGATGGTCTAGCGGGCCTTTTC.

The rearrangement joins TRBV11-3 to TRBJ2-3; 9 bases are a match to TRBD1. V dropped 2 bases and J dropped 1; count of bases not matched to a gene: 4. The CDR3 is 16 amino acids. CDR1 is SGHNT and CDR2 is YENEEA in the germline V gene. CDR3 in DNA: TGTGCCAGCAGCTTACGTACAGGGGGCGGCACAGATACGCAGTATTTT. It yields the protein CASSLRTGGGTDTQYF.

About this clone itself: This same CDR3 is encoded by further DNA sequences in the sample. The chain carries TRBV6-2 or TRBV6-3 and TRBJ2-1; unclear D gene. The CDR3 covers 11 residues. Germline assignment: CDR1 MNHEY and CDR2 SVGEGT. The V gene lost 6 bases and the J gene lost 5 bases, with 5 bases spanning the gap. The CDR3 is CASSPNNEQFF. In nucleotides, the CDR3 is TGTGCCAGCAGCCCTAACAATGAGCAGTTCTTC.

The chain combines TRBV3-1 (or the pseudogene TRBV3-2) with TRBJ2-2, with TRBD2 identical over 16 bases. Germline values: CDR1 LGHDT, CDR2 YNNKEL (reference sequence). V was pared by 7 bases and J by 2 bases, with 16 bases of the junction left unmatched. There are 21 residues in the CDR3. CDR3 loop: CASTERTPGTSGRANTGELFF. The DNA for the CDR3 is TGTGCCAGCACGGAAAGGACACCAGGGACTAGCGGGAGGGCCAACACCGGGGAGCTGTTTTTT.

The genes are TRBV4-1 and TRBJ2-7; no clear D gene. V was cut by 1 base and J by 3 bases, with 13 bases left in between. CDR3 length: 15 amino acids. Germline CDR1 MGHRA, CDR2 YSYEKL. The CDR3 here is CASSQVRMDGYEQYF. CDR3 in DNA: TGCGCCAGCAGCCAAGTCCGAATGGACGGCTACGAGCAGTACTTC.

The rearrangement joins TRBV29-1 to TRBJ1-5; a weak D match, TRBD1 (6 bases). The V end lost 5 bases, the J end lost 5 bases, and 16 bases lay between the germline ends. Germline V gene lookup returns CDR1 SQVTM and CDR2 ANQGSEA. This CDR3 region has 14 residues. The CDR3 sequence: CSVNVAGVDQPQHF. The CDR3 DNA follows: TGCAGCGTTAATGTTGCAGGGGTGGATCAGCCCCAGCATTTT.

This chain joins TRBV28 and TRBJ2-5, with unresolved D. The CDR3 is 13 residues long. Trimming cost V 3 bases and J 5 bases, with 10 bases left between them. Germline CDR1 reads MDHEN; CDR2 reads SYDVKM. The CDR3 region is CASSFVGPETQYF. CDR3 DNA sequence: TGTGCCAGCAGTTTCGTGGGCCCGGAGACCCAGTACTTC.

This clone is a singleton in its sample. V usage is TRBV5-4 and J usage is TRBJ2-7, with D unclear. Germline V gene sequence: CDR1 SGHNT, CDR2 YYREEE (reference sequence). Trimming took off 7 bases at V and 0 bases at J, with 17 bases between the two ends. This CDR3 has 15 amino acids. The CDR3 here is CASRRDRSYSYEQYF. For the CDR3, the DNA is TGTGCCAGCCGCCGAGATAGGTCCTACTCCTACGAGCAGTACTTC.

The chain's CDR3 is CASVYGTLGDEQYF. For the CDR3, the DNA is TGCGCCAGCGTCTACGGGACCCTTGGGGACGAGCAGTACTTC. The V call is TRBV10-2, the J call TRBJ2-7, with D tentatively TRBD1 or TRBD2 (5 bases each). Germline lookup yields CDR1 WSHSY and CDR2 SAAADI. The CDR3 spans 14 residues. V shed 8 bases and J shed 5 bases, with 19 bases lying between them.

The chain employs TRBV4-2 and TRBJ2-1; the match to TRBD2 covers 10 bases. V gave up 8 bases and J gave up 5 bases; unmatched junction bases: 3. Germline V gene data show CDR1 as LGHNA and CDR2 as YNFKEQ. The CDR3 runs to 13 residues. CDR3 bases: TGTGCCAGCGGCCTAGCGGGGGACAATGAGCAGTTCTTC. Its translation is CASGLAGDNEQFF.

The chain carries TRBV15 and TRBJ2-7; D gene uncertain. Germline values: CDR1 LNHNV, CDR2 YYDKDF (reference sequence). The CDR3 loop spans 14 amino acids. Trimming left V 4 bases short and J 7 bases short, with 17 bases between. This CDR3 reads CATSTDGPLWEQYF. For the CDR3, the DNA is TGTGCCACCAGCACCGACGGGCCCTTATGGGAGCAGTACTTC.

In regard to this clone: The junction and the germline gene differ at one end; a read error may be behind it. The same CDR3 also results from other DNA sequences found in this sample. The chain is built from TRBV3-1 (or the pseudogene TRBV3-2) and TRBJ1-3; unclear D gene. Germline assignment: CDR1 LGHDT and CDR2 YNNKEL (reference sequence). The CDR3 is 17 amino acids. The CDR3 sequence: CASSQSFVRNSGNTIYF. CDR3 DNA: TGCGCCAGCAGCCAATCTTTCGTTAGAAACTCTGGAAACACCATATATTTT.

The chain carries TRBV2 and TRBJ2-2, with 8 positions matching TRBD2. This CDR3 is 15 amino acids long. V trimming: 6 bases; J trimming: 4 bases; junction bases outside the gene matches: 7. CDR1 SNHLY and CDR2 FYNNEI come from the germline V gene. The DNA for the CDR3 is TGTGCCAGCAGCGGAAGCGGGAGAAGCACCGGGGAGCTGTTTTTT. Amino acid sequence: CASSGSGRSTGELFF.

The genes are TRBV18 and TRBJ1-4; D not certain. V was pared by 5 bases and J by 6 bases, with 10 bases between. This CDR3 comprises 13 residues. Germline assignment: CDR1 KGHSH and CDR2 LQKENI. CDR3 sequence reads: CASSSGLDEKLFF. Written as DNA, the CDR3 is TGTGCCAGCTCATCCGGGTTGGATGAAAAACTGTTTTTT.

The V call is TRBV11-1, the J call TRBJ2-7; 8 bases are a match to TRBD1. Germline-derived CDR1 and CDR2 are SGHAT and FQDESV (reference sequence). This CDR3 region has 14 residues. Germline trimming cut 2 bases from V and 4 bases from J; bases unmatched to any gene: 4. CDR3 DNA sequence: TGTGCCAGCAGCTTACAGGGGGCCAGGTACGAGCAGTACTTC. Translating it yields CASSLQGARYEQYF.

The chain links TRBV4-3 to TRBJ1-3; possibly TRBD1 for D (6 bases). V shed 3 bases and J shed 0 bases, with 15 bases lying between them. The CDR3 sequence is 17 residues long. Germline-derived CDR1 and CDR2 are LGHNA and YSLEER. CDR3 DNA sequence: TGCGCCAGCAGCCAGGACCAGGACAGCTTCTCTGGAAACACCATATATTTT. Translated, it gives CASSQDQDSFSGNTIYF.

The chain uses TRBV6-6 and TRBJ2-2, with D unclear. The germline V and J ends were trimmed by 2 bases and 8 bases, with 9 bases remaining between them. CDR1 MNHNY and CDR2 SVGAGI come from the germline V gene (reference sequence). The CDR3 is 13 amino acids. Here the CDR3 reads CASSYTLWGELFF. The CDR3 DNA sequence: TGTGCCAGCAGTTACACCCTATGGGGGGAGCTGTTTTTT.